A selection of T cell receptor beta chains follows, all from one sample in a study of regulatory T cells in long-lasting Graves disease. From the multiplex PCR reads, TCRdb called clonotypes with MiXCR, one entry per CDR3 protein. The repertoire includes under 450,000 distinct CDR3 sequences, roughly a quarter of them detected once, and roughly 26% sits in the top ten. Sequencing was performed on peripheral blood mononuclear cells (PBMCs), taken when the disease was refractory, from a patient treated with antithyroid drugs. The receptors shown here come from a female donor with Graves disease. CDR3s include the opening cysteine and the closing phenylalanine or tryptophan. Each record gives: clone size, V gene, J gene, D gene, CDR3 DNA, CDR3 protein. D genes are given only for firm matches. Not all rows give a size; the values are once, few, many and, for expanded clones, a class.

-	TRBV5-6	TRBJ2-3	-	TGTGCCAGCAGCTTGGAAAGGGCAGCGGCCCGCACAGATACGCAGTATTTT	CASSLERAAARTDTQYF
-	TRBV7-2	TRBJ2-5	TRBD2	TGTGCCAGCAGCTTAGGGGGACTAGCGCAAGAGACCCAGTACTTC	CASSLGGLAQETQYF
few	TRBV25-1	TRBJ2-7	TRBD1	TGTGCCAGCAGTGAATACCTTTCGACAGGGGCAGGCGAGCAGTACTTC	CASSEYLSTGAGEQYF
few	TRBV6-1	TRBJ2-7	TRBD2	TGTGCCAGCAGGGAACTAGCGGTATCCTACGAGCAGTACTTC	CASRELAVSYEQYF
-	TRBV5-6	TRBJ2-7	-	TGTGCCAGCAGCTTGATCGGGTCGGGCTACGAGCAGTACTTC	CASSLIGSGYEQYF
-	TRBV28	TRBJ2-7	-	TGTGCCAGCAGTTCCCCCGGCCTTATGCCCTACGAGCAGTACTTC	CASSSPGLMPYEQYF
few	TRBV7-2	TRBJ1-1	TRBD1	TGTGCCAGCAGCACTCAGACAGGGGATGTCTCGTACACTGAAGCTTTCTTT	CASSTQTGDVSYTEAFF
many	TRBV7-2	TRBJ2-5	TRBD1	TGTGCCAGCAGCAGCCGACAGGGGGCTTGGGAGACCCAGTACTTC	CASSSRQGAWETQYF
-	TRBV5-8	TRBJ2-7	TRBD1	TGTGCCAGCAGCCGACAGGGTCGGTACTTC	CASSRQGRYF
few	TRBV19	TRBJ1-2	TRBD1	TGTGCCAGTATTACCGGGACAGCGGGCGTCTACACCTTC	CASITGTAGVYTF
few	TRBV20-1	TRBJ2-5	-	TGCAGTGCTAGAGATAGGGCCGCAATGGAGACCCAGTACTTC	CSARDRAAMETQYF
few	TRBV6-2/TRBV6-3	TRBJ2-5	-	TGTGCCTCTCAGGGGGCAGCGGGGGAGACCCAGTACTTC	CASQGAAGETQYF
-	TRBV19	TRBJ2-7	-	TGTGCCAGTTCTCCGGGACCCCGGCCCGAGCAGTACTTC	CASSPGPRPEQYF
-	TRBV19	TRBJ1-1	-	TGTGCCAGTAGTATAGACAGAGCAGGGGACACTGAAGCTTTCTTT	CASSIDRAGDTEAFF
many	TRBV27	TRBJ1-2	TRBD1	TGTGCCAGCAGTTTATTAGGGACAGGGGGATGGCATGGCTACACCTTC	CASSLLGTGGWHGYTF
many	TRBV6-4	TRBJ2-5	-	TGTGCCAGCAGTGAAGGGGCAGAAGAGACCCAGTACTTC	CASSEGAEETQYF
few	TRBV19	TRBJ1-5	-	TGTGCCAGTACCGTTTATAGCAATCAGCCCCAGCATTTT	CASTVYSNQPQHF
-	TRBV30	TRBJ1-3	-	TGTGCCTGCGTCGGGTCTTCTGGAAACACCATATATTTT	CACVGSSGNTIYF
few	TRBV20-1	TRBJ1-5	-	TGCAGTGCTAGAGATTCGGGCAATCAGCCCCAGCATTTT	CSARDSGNQPQHF
many	TRBV29-1	TRBJ2-2	-	TGCAGCGTAGGGCAGGGGAACACCGGGGAGCTGTTTTTT	CSVGQGNTGELFF
many	TRBV10-3	TRBJ2-7	-	TGTGCCATCAGTGAGTTCGGGTACGAGCAGTACTTC	CAISEFGYEQYF
-	TRBV2	TRBJ1-5	TRBD1	TGTGCCAGCAGGAAGGAACAGTGGGACAGCGTATACAATCAGCCCCAGCATTTT	CASRKEQWDSVYNQPQHF
many	TRBV14	TRBJ2-5	-	TGTGCCAGCAGCCCCCTCGAGCTAGCTCCCCAAGAGACCCAGTACTTC	CASSPLELAPQETQYF
many	TRBV5-1	TRBJ1-2	-	TGCGCCAGCAGCTTGGCGGACCCACCCGGCGGCTACACCTTC	CASSLADPPGGYTF
-	TRBV5-1	TRBJ2-5	TRBD2	TGCGCCAGCGCGGCTAGCGGGACAGAGACCCAGTACTTC	CASAASGTETQYF
-	TRBV19	TRBJ1-1	-	TGTGCCAGTAGTATTCCGGGGGGGAACACTGAAGCTTTCTTT	CASSIPGGNTEAFF
once	TRBV29-1	TRBJ2-3	-	TGCAGCGTCACCGGGACACTCGATACGCAGTATTTT	CSVTGTLDTQYF
-	TRBV25-1	TRBJ2-1	TRBD2	TGTGCCAGCAGTGATGGACTAGCGGCCTACAATGAGCAGTTCTTC	CASSDGLAAYNEQFF
few	TRBV4-1	TRBJ2-7	-	TGCGCCAGCAGCCAAGATCGAAGGTTCTACGAGCAGTACTTC	CASSQDRRFYEQYF
many	TRBV27	TRBJ2-7	-	TGTGCCAGCAGTTTAAGAGGGAACTACGAGCAGTACTTC	CASSLRGNYEQYF
-	TRBV6-1	TRBJ2-1	TRBD2	TGTGCCAGCAGGAGTAGCGGGAGAACGCTCGATGAGCAGTTCTTC	CASRSSGRTLDEQFF
many	TRBV9	TRBJ1-1	-	TGTGCCAGCAGCGTAGGGACACCAGCGAACACTGAAGCTTTCTTT	CASSVGTPANTEAFF